This T cell receptor (beta chain) was documented in a study of T-cell memory formation after mild COVID-19. The sample holds a few counts of this clonotype. TCRdb recomputed calls from the 5' RACE reads with MiXCR, one row per CDR3 protein. The sample holds roughly 260,000 distinct CDR3 sequences, 16% seen once. The junction had 8 bases not matched to a gene; V was cut back by 2 bases and J by 6 bases. The CDR3 length is 14 residues. Per the germline V gene, CDR1 is SGHRS and CDR2 is YFSETQ. The sequence was obtained from a man aged 18 to 29 who had mild COVID-19 (a few samples of this study predate the infection). Cell type and time point are not known. What was sequenced was PBMCs or a T cell subset sorted from them (not recorded which). This chain connects TRBV5-1 to TRBJ2-7, with 7 bases aligning to TRBD1. The CDR3 sequence: CASSFTGTEGEQYF. The CDR3 DNA sequence: TGCGCCAGCAGCTTTACAGGGACAGAGGGCGAGCAGTACTTC.